A selection of T cell receptor beta chains follows, all from one sample in a study of cytomegalovirus exposure and HLA in healthy donors. Repertoires were generated with immunoSEQ multiplex PCR, while TCRdb's copy carries only in-frame clones and drops some. Of about 110,000 clones in the sample, roughly 90% were seen once. Sequences were obtained from PBMCs. These TCRs come from a woman aged 18-29 years in good health and CMV-seronegative. CDR3s include the opening cysteine and the closing phenylalanine or tryptophan. The order of the fields is D gene, V gene, clone size, J gene, CDR3 protein, CDR3 DNA. A D gene is named only where the DNA matches it firmly. Part of the rows lack a size; the others show once, few, many or a class for expanded clones.

D gene: .; V gene: TRBV16; clone size: .; J gene: TRBJ1-1; CDR3 protein: CASSHQQGNTEAFF; CDR3 DNA: TGTGCCAGCAGCCACCAACAGGGGAACACTGAAGCTTTCTTT
D gene: TRBD1; V gene: TRBV6-1; clone size: few; J gene: TRBJ2-5; CDR3 protein: CATRGLETQYF; CDR3 DNA: TGTGCCACCAGGGGGCTGGAGACCCAGTACTTC
D gene: .; V gene: TRBV28; clone size: .; J gene: TRBJ2-7; CDR3 protein: CAIESEIGYEQYF; CDR3 DNA: TGTGCCATCGAGTCGGAGATAGGCTACGAGCAGTACTTC
D gene: .; V gene: TRBV7-9; clone size: .; J gene: TRBJ1-1; CDR3 protein: CASSYRNTEAFF; CDR3 DNA: TGTGCCAGCAGTTACAGGAACACTGAAGCTTTCTTT
D gene: .; V gene: TRBV25-1; clone size: .; J gene: TRBJ1-1; CDR3 protein: CASSEGQGRAFF; CDR3 DNA: TGTGCCAGCAGTGAAGGCCAGGGAAGAGCTTTCTTT
D gene: TRBD1; V gene: TRBV10-3; clone size: .; J gene: TRBJ1-1; CDR3 protein: CAISDNRDSFLTEAFF; CDR3 DNA: TGTGCCATCAGTGACAACCGGGACAGCTTTCTCACTGAAGCTTTCTTT
D gene: .; V gene: TRBV9; clone size: .; J gene: TRBJ2-2; CDR3 protein: CASSVVPQGTGELFF; CDR3 DNA: TGTGCCAGCAGCGTAGTACCCCAGGGCACCGGGGAGCTGTTTTTT
D gene: TRBD2; V gene: TRBV11-2; clone size: once; J gene: TRBJ2-5; CDR3 protein: CASSWGGSAETQYF; CDR3 DNA: TGTGCCAGCAGCTGGGGGGGGAGCGCCGAGACCCAGTACTTC
D gene: TRBD2; V gene: TRBV28; clone size: .; J gene: TRBJ2-1; CDR3 protein: CASSVAGGANEQFF; CDR3 DNA: TGTGCCAGCAGTGTAGCGGGAGGGGCCAATGAGCAGTTCTTC
D gene: .; V gene: TRBV20-1; clone size: .; J gene: TRBJ2-7; CDR3 protein: CSASGYEQYF; CDR3 DNA: TGCAGTGCTAGCGGCTACGAGCAGTACTTC
D gene: TRBD2; V gene: TRBV4-3; clone size: .; J gene: TRBJ2-1; CDR3 protein: CASSSRQREGEDEQFF; CDR3 DNA: TGCGCCAGCAGCAGCCGTCAGCGGGAGGGGGAGGATGAGCAGTTCTTC
D gene: .; V gene: TRBV30; clone size: .; J gene: TRBJ2-1; CDR3 protein: CAWTAPGMNNEQFF; CDR3 DNA: TGTGCCTGGACGGCCCCCGGGATGAACAATGAGCAGTTCTTC
D gene: .; V gene: TRBV2; clone size: .; J gene: TRBJ2-1; CDR3 protein: CASSERGEQFF; CDR3 DNA: TGTGCCAGCAGTGAACGGGGTGAGCAGTTCTTC
D gene: .; V gene: TRBV2; clone size: .; J gene: TRBJ1-1; CDR3 protein: CASSELGAVRIEAFF; CDR3 DNA: TGTGCCAGCAGTGAACTGGGGGCGGTAAGGATTGAAGCTTTCTTT
D gene: .; V gene: TRBV9; clone size: .; J gene: TRBJ2-1; CDR3 protein: CASSVALADNEQFF; CDR3 DNA: TGTGCCAGCAGCGTAGCACTAGCAGACAATGAGCAGTTCTTC
D gene: .; V gene: TRBV21-1; clone size: once; J gene: TRBJ2-3; CDR3 protein: CASSNGEREGANTQYF; CDR3 DNA: TGTGCCAGCAGCAACGGGGAGCGGGAGGGCGCAAATACGCAGTATTTT
D gene: .; V gene: TRBV13; clone size: .; J gene: TRBJ2-6; CDR3 protein: CASSFLYSGANVLTF; CDR3 DNA: TGTGCCAGCAGCTTTTTATACTCTGGGGCCAACGTCCTGACTTTC
D gene: .; V gene: TRBV25-1; clone size: .; J gene: TRBJ2-1; CDR3 protein: CASREGALNEQFF; CDR3 DNA: TGTGCCAGCAGGGAGGGGGCTTTAAATGAGCAGTTCTTC
D gene: .; V gene: TRBV27; clone size: few; J gene: TRBJ2-3; CDR3 protein: CASLLRGRPTDTQYF; CDR3 DNA: TGTGCCAGCCTCCTAAGGGGCAGGCCCACAGATACGCAGTATTTT
D gene: .; V gene: TRBV4-3; clone size: .; J gene: TRBJ2-6; CDR3 protein: CASSQDVQYGANVLTF; CDR3 DNA: TGCGCCAGCAGCCAAGATGTACAATATGGGGCCAACGTCCTGACTTTC
D gene: .; V gene: TRBV2; clone size: .; J gene: TRBJ1-6; CDR3 protein: CASSALGGGNSPLHF; CDR3 DNA: TGTGCCAGCAGTGCTTTGGGGGGAGGGAATTCACCCCTCCACTTT
D gene: .; V gene: TRBV14; clone size: .; J gene: TRBJ2-1; CDR3 protein: CASSQDWAGEQFF; CDR3 DNA: TGTGCCAGCAGCCAAGATTGGGCCGGTGAGCAGTTCTTC
D gene: .; V gene: TRBV19; clone size: .; J gene: TRBJ1-6; CDR3 protein: CASSPLFHIGNSPLHF; CDR3 DNA: TGTGCCAGTAGTCCCCTCTTCCACATCGGGAATTCACCCCTCCACTTT
D gene: TRBD2; V gene: TRBV19; clone size: .; J gene: TRBJ2-1; CDR3 protein: CASSKLSGRAYNEQFF; CDR3 DNA: TGTGCCAGTAGTAAACTTAGCGGGAGGGCTTACAATGAGCAGTTCTTC
D gene: TRBD1; V gene: TRBV27; clone size: .; J gene: TRBJ2-2; CDR3 protein: CASSDDRVGTGELFF; CDR3 DNA: TGTGCCAGCAGTGACGACAGGGTAGGAACCGGGGAGCTGTTTTTT
D gene: TRBD1; V gene: TRBV7-9; clone size: .; J gene: TRBJ2-7; CDR3 protein: CASSPSDRVSYEQYF; CDR3 DNA: TGTGCCAGCAGCCCCTCCGACAGGGTCAGCTACGAGCAGTACTTC
D gene: TRBD2; V gene: TRBV9; clone size: .; J gene: TRBJ2-1; CDR3 protein: CASSVGPSGDNEQFF; CDR3 DNA: TGTGCCAGCAGCGTAGGGCCTAGCGGCGACAATGAGCAGTTCTTC
D gene: .; V gene: TRBV4-2; clone size: .; J gene: TRBJ2-7; CDR3 protein: CASSQTFRGRAYEQYF; CDR3 DNA: TGTGCCAGCAGCCAGACGTTCAGGGGAAGGGCCTACGAGCAGTACTTC
D gene: .; V gene: TRBV19; clone size: .; J gene: TRBJ1-1; CDR3 protein: CASIGQLGTEAFF; CDR3 DNA: TGTGCCAGTATAGGACAACTGGGAACTGAAGCTTTCTTT
D gene: TRBD2; V gene: TRBV2; clone size: .; J gene: TRBJ2-1; CDR3 protein: CASSESGGQGHEQFF; CDR3 DNA: TGTGCCAGCAGTGAAAGCGGGGGGCAGGGGCATGAGCAGTTCTTC
D gene: TRBD1; V gene: TRBV7-9; clone size: .; J gene: TRBJ1-5; CDR3 protein: CASSPPGQADQPQHF; CDR3 DNA: TGTGCCAGCAGCCCTCCTGGACAGGCGGATCAGCCCCAGCATTTT
D gene: .; V gene: TRBV7-8; clone size: .; J gene: TRBJ1-6; CDR3 protein: CASSLDQGTFSYNSPLHF; CDR3 DNA: TGTGCCAGCAGCTTAGATCAGGGAACCTTCTCCTATAATTCACCCCTCCACTTT
D gene: TRBD1; V gene: TRBV28; clone size: .; J gene: TRBJ1-2; CDR3 protein: CASSLDRGSLYGYTF; CDR3 DNA: TGTGCCAGCAGTCTCGACAGGGGGAGCCTTTATGGCTACACCTTC
D gene: TRBD2; V gene: TRBV28; clone size: .; J gene: TRBJ2-3; CDR3 protein: CASGFNLAGGLTQYF; CDR3 DNA: TGTGCCAGCGGATTCAATCTAGCGGGGGGGCTTACGCAGTATTTT
D gene: .; V gene: TRBV19; clone size: .; J gene: TRBJ2-1; CDR3 protein: CASSLEVSSYNEQFF; CDR3 DNA: TGTGCCAGTTCTCTAGAGGTTAGCTCCTACAATGAGCAGTTCTTC
D gene: .; V gene: TRBV28; clone size: .; J gene: TRBJ2-7; CDR3 protein: CASSGQIYEQYF; CDR3 DNA: TGTGCCAGCAGTGGACAGATATACGAGCAGTACTTC
D gene: .; V gene: TRBV4-1; clone size: .; J gene: TRBJ2-7; CDR3 protein: CASSPTESGAYEQYF; CDR3 DNA: TGCGCCAGCAGCCCCACAGAGAGCGGTGCCTACGAGCAGTACTTC
D gene: TRBD1; V gene: TRBV6-1; clone size: .; J gene: TRBJ1-2; CDR3 protein: CASSEASGGNYGYTF; CDR3 DNA: TGTGCCAGCAGTGAAGCGTCAGGGGGCAACTATGGCTACACCTTC
D gene: TRBD2; V gene: TRBV28; clone size: .; J gene: TRBJ2-1; CDR3 protein: CASNEAGRAYNEQFF; CDR3 DNA: TGTGCCAGCAACGAAGCGGGGAGGGCGTACAATGAGCAGTTCTTC
D gene: TRBD2; V gene: TRBV11-2; clone size: .; J gene: TRBJ2-3; CDR3 protein: CASSLVGSGSRMAQYF; CDR3 DNA: TGTGCCAGCAGCTTAGTTGGAAGCGGGAGTCGGATGGCGCAGTATTTT
D gene: .; V gene: TRBV18; clone size: .; J gene: TRBJ1-1; CDR3 protein: CASSSGHEGTEAFF; CDR3 DNA: TGTGCCAGCTCATCGGGACACGAAGGCACTGAAGCTTTCTTT
D gene: .; V gene: TRBV30; clone size: .; J gene: TRBJ1-4; CDR3 protein: CAWNTVRDLEKLFF; CDR3 DNA: TGTGCCTGGAATACGGTCCGGGACTTGGAAAAACTGTTTTTT
D gene: TRBD1; V gene: TRBV6-8; clone size: .; J gene: TRBJ1-1; CDR3 protein: CASSYSVTGGTEAFF; CDR3 DNA: TGTGCCAGCAGTTACTCGGTCACAGGGGGTACTGAAGCTTTCTTT
D gene: TRBD2; V gene: TRBV4-2; clone size: .; J gene: TRBJ2-1; CDR3 protein: CASSQDLSGVYNEQFF; CDR3 DNA: TGTGCCAGCAGCCAAGATCTTAGCGGGGTCTACAATGAGCAGTTCTTC
D gene: TRBD2; V gene: TRBV6-1; clone size: once; J gene: TRBJ2-5; CDR3 protein: CASSEVAGVRETQYF; CDR3 DNA: TGTGCCAGCAGTGAGGTAGCGGGAGTACGGGAGACCCAGTACTTC
D gene: .; V gene: TRBV15; clone size: .; J gene: TRBJ2-3; CDR3 protein: CATSRFGRGTGPDTQYF; CDR3 DNA: TGTGCCACCAGCAGATTTGGCCGGGGGACGGGCCCAGATACGCAGTATTTT
D gene: .; V gene: TRBV25-1; clone size: .; J gene: TRBJ2-5; CDR3 protein: CASSDSLETQYF; CDR3 DNA: TGTGCCAGCAGTGATTCCCTAGAGACCCAGTACTTC
D gene: .; V gene: TRBV27; clone size: .; J gene: TRBJ1-2; CDR3 protein: CASRPTDKRNYGYTF; CDR3 DNA: TGTGCCAGCAGACCTACGGACAAGAGAAACTATGGCTACACCTTC
D gene: .; V gene: TRBV2; clone size: .; J gene: TRBJ2-5; CDR3 protein: CASSELTGRKTQYF; CDR3 DNA: TGTGCCAGCAGTGAGTTGACAGGCCGGAAGACCCAGTACTTC
D gene: TRBD2; V gene: TRBV27; clone size: .; J gene: TRBJ2-5; CDR3 protein: CASSSLAGGQETQYF; CDR3 DNA: TGTGCCAGCAGTTCCCTAGCGGGGGGGCAAGAGACCCAGTACTTC
D gene: TRBD2; V gene: TRBV5-6; clone size: .; J gene: TRBJ2-7; CDR3 protein: CASSQTGLKYEQYF; CDR3 DNA: TGTGCCAGCAGCCAGACGGGACTAAAATACGAGCAGTACTTC
D gene: TRBD2; V gene: TRBV5-6; clone size: .; J gene: TRBJ2-5; CDR3 protein: CASSIRIAGQETQYF; CDR3 DNA: TGTGCCAGCAGCATCCGCATAGCGGGGCAAGAGACCCAGTACTTC